This TCR beta chain was obtained from a study of cytomegalovirus exposure and HLA in healthy donors. The method was immunoSEQ multiplex PCR; TCRdb's version includes in-frame clones alone and lacks a portion of them. This table has about 360,000 clones, 75% to 90% appearing once. Sample: PBMCs. The clonotype was recovered from a woman aged 18-29 years in good health and CMV-seronegative.

The CDR3, as DNA: TGTGCCAGCAGTGAGGGGACTAGCGGTTATTATGAGCAGTTCTTC. Encoded protein: CASSEGTSGYYEQFF. V gene TRBV25-1 combines with J gene TRBJ2-1, with TRBD2 matching 11 bases. V dropped 3 bases and J dropped 8; count of bases not matched to a gene: 6. The CDR3 sequence is 15 residues long. Germline loops: CDR1 MGHDK, CDR2 SYGVNS.